The T cell receptor (beta chain) described here comes from a study of control samples from healthy donors and cancer patients. This clone was observed once. TCRdb's table, derived via immunoSEQ multiplex PCR, lists solely in-frame clones and lacks some. The data contain 70,000 to 95,000 clones, around 87% of them singletons. The TCR sequence derives from a middle-aged man in good health. The specimen was blood.

CDR3 DNA: TGTGCCAGCAGCTTGGCCCTGGGCGATACGCAGTATTTT. Protein product: CASSLALGDTQYF. The chain couples TRBV5-6 to TRBJ2-3, with no clear D. The CDR3 runs to 13 residues. Germline assignment: CDR1 SGHDT and CDR2 YYEEEE. V dropped 0 bases and J dropped 6 bases, with 8 bases sitting between them.